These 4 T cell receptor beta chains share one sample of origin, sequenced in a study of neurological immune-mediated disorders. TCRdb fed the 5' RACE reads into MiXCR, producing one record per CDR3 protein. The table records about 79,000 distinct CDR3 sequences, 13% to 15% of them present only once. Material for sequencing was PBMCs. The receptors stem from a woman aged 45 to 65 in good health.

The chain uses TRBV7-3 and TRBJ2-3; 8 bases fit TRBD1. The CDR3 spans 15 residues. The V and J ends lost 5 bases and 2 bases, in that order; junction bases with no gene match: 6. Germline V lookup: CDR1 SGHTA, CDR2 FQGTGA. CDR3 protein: CASSQGQAFTDTQYF. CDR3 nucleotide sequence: TGTGCCAGCAGCCAGGGACAGGCCTTCACAGATACGCAGTATTTT.

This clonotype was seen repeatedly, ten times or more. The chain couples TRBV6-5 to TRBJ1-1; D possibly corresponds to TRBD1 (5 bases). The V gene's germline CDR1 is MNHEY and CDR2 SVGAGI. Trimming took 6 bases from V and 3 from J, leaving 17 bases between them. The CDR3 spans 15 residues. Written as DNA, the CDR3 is TGTGCCAGCAGACCCCGGGACGGCTTTTACACTGAAGCTTTCTTT. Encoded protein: CASRPRDGFYTEAFF.

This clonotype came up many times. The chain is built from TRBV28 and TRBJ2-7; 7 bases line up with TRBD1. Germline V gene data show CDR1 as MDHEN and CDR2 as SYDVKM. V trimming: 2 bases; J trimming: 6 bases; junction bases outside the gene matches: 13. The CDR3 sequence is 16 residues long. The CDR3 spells CASSLTGSLPGGEQYF. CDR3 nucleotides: TGTGCCAGCAGTTTAACAGGGTCCCTCCCAGGGGGCGAGCAGTACTTC.

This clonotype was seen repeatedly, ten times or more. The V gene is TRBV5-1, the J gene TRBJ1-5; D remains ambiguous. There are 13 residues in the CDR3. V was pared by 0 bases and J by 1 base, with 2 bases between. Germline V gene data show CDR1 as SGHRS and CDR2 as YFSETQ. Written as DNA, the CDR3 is TGCGCCAGCAGCTTGGAAAGCAATCAGCCCCAGCATTTT. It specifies CASSLESNQPQHF.